The entry that follows covers one TCR beta chain sequence. The sample is drawn from a study of T cell changes during pregnancy in multiple sclerosis. Generated by immunoSEQ multiplex PCR, the TCRdb table keeps only in-frame clones and is missing some. This table holds approximately 41,000 clones, around 90% found once. Sequenced input: PBMCs (not recorded whether the cells were cultured). The sequence came from a female donor with multiple sclerosis, enrolled in a pregnancy study.

In nucleotides, the CDR3 is TGTGCCAGCAGCTTGGGGTCCGGGACTACCCACTCCTACGAGCAGTACTTC. It encodes CASSLGSGTTHSYEQYF. The chain couples TRBV5-4 to TRBJ2-7, with TRBD2 matching over 7 bases. The CDR3 runs 17 residues. Per germline, CDR1 SGHNT and CDR2 YYREEE (reference sequence). The J segment lost 0 bases and the V segment lost 0 bases, leaving 9 bases of the junction unmatched. The full variable domain, in which reference TRBV5-4 and TRBJ2-7 provide the parts outside the CDR3, is ETGVTQSPTHLIKTRGQQVTLRCSSQSGHNTVSWYQQALGQGPQFIFQYYREEENGRGNFPPRFSGLQFPNYSSELNVNALELDDSALYLCASSLGSGTTHSYEQYFGPGTRLTVT.